The next 3 T cell receptor beta chains were all read from a single sample in a study of blood T cell repertoires in COVID-19 (dated by TCRdb to the early 2020s). Libraries were prepared through the immunoSEQ multiplex PCR assay. Here the immuneACCESS table is served through TCRdb, limited to in-frame sequences with V and J called. Missing clones are a known gap in these copies; in checked studies unresolved V genes cover under half, and the rest lacks a known reason. Counted in this sample were 180,000 or so clones; approximately 86% of them appeared once. Roughly 0.99% of the sample is in the top ten clones. Sequencing was done on a sample of peripheral blood. The receptors come from a man in his late teens or twenties with acute or convalescent COVID-19.

This clone was found many times. The chain is built from TRBV3-1 (or the pseudogene TRBV3-2) and TRBJ2-5; 9 nucleotides line up with TRBD2. Germline V gene data show CDR1 as LGHDT and CDR2 as YNNKEL (reference sequence). This CDR3 has 17 amino acids. V trimming: 0 bases; J trimming: 5 bases; junction bases outside the gene matches: 10. The CDR3 reads CASSQDHRAGGLETQYF. As DNA, the CDR3 is TGTGCCAGCAGCCAAGATCACCGAGCGGGGGGCCTGGAGACCCAGTACTTC.

This chain connects TRBV6-1 to TRBJ2-1, with TRBD1 matching over 11 bases. Germline trimming cut 4 bases from V and 5 bases from J; bases unmatched to any gene: 10. Per germline, CDR1 MNHNS and CDR2 SASEGT. The CDR3 is made up of 17 amino acids. The chain's CDR3 is CASSAPIRGQGDNEQFF. CDR3 coding DNA: TGTGCCAGCAGTGCCCCAATTAGGGGACAGGGGGACAATGAGCAGTTCTTC.

The gene calls are TRBV7-9 and TRBJ2-1, with D possibly matching TRBD2 (5 bases). V was shortened by 4 bases and J by 6 bases, with 7 bases between the two germline ends. The CDR3 extends over 12 amino acids. Germline V gene sequence: CDR1 SEHNR, CDR2 FQNEAQ (reference sequence). This CDR3 is CASSSGLNEQFF. In DNA form, the CDR3 reads TGTGCCAGCAGCTCAGGACTCAATGAGCAGTTCTTC.